This note documents a single TCR beta chain sequence. These data are taken from a study of blood T cell repertoires in COVID-19. The protocol was immunoSEQ multiplex PCR, while the TCRdb copy is restricted to in-frame clones and leaves out a portion. The table lists 150,000 to 190,000 clones, about 80% of them singletons, with more than 5.5% in the top ten. CDR3 size: 13 residues. Trimming pared 6 bases from V and 5 bases from J, leaving 13 bases between. Germline loops: CDR1 MDHEN, CDR2 SYDVKM. This sequence was found in a man in his fifties or sixties who had recovered from COVID-19. V is TRBV28 and J is TRBJ1-1; D gene ambiguous. The material sequenced was PBMCs or T cells enriched from blood (not recorded which). The CDR3 loop is CASSTTSPTEAFF. The DNA of the CDR3 is TGTGCCAGCAGCACGACATCGCCAACTGAAGCTTTCTTT.